This TCR gamma chain was identified in a study of Vδ1+ human thymocytes. Findings and caveats of the study: In the thymus, TRG and TRD repertoires looked highly polyclonal with Gaussian CDR3 lengths.

RNA was extracted from the cells and then reverse transcribed. Multiplex PCR used pooled V-gene forward primers and a constant-region reverse primer to amplify CDR3s. TCRdb reanalyzed the multiplex PCR reads using CATT. The sample consists of about 36,000 gamma-chain clones, just over 20% of them appearing once. This clone was seen a few times. Its matching antigen is unknown. Germline CDR1 is VTNTFY and CDR2 is YDVSTARD (reference sequence). CDR3 length: 13 amino acids. J lost 3 bases, V lost 4 bases, and 6 bases had no gene match. Sequenced: Vdelta1+ gamma-delta thymocytes from the thymus. Subset in this sample: FACS-sorted CD3+ TCRalphabeta- TCRVdelta1+ TCRVdelta2- thymocytes. The chain has TRGV3 and TRGJ1 or TRGJ2. The TCR comes from a girl less than two years old who had congenital heart surgery. The CDR3 protein is CATWECLYYKKLF. Written as DNA, the CDR3 is TGTGCCACCTGGGAGTGCCTTTATTATAAGAAACTCTTT.